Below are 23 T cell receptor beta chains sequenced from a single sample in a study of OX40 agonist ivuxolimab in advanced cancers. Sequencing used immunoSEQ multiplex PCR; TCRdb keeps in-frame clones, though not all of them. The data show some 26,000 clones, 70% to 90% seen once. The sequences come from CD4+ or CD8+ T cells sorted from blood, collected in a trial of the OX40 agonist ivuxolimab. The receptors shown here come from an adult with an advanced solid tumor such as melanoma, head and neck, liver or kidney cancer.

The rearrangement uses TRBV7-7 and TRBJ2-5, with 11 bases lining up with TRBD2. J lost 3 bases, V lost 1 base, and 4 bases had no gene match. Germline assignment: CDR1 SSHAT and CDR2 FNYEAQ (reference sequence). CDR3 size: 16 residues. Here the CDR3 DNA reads TGTGCCAGCAGCTTAGGCTATAGCGGGGGGGAAGAGACCCAGTACTTC. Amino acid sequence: CASSLGYSGGEETQYF.

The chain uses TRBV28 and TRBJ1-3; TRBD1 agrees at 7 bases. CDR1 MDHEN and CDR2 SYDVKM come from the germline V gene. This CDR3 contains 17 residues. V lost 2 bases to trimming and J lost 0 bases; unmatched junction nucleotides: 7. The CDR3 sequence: CASSLLGDSLSGNTIYF. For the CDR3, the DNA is TGTGCCAGCAGTTTACTCGGGGACAGCCTCTCTGGAAACACCATATATTTT.

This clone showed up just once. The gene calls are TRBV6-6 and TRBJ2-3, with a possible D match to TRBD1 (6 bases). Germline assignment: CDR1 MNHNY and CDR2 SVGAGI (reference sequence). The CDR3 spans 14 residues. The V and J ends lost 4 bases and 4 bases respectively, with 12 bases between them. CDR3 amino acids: CASSFAGTPDTQYF. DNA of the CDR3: TGTGCCAGCAGTTTCGCCGGGACACCAGATACGCAGTATTTT.

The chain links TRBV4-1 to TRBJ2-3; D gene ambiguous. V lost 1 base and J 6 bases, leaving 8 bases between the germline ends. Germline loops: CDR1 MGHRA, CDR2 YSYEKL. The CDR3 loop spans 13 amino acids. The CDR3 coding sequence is TGCGCCAGCAGCCAAGGACTCTCGGATACGCAGTATTTT. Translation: CASSQGLSDTQYF.

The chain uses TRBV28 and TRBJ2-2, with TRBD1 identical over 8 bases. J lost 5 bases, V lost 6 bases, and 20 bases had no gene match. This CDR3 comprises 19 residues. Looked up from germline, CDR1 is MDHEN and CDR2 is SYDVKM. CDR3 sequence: CASSHFKTYRGWSTGELFF. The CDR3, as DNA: TGTGCCAGCAGCCACTTTAAGACGTACAGGGGGTGGTCGACCGGGGAGCTGTTTTTT.

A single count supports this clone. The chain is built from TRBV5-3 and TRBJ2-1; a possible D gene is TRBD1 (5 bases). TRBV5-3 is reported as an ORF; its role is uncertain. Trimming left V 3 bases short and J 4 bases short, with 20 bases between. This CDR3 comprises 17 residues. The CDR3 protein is CARSSEDTLREYNEQFF. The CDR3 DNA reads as TGTGCCAGAAGCTCCGAGGACACCCTAAGGGAATACAATGAGCAGTTCTTC.

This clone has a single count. The CDR3 is CASRRRRSPLHF. For the CDR3, the DNA is TGTGCCTCCCGACGCCGTCGGTCACCCCTCCACTTT. V is TRBV21-1 and J is TRBJ1-6. TRBV21-1 is a pseudogene. This CDR3 region has 12 residues.

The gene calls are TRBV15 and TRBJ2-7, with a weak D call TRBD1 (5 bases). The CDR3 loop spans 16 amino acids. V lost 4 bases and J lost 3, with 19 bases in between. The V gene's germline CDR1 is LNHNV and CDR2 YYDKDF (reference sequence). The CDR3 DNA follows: TGTGCCACCAGCACGAATCGGCAGGGATCGGGCTACGAGCAGTACTTC. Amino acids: CATSTNRQGSGYEQYF.

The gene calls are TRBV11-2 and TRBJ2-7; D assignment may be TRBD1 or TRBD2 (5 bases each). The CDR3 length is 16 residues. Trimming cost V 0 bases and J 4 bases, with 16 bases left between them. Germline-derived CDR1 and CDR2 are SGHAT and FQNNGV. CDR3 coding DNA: TGTGCCAGCAGCTTAGATAGTCCCGCAGGGACGTACGAGCAGTACTTC. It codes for CASSLDSPAGTYEQYF. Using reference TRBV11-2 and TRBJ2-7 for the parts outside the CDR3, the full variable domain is EAGVAQSPRYKIIEKRQSVAFWCNPISGHATLYWYQQILGQGPKLLIQFQNNGVVDDSQLPKDRFSAERLKGVDSTLKIQPAKLEDSAVYLCASSLDSPAGTYEQYFGPGTRLTVT.

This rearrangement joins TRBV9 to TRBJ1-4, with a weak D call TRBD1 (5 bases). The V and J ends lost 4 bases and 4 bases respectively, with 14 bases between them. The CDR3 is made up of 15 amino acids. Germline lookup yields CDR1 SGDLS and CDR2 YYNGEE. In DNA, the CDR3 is TGTGCCAGCAGCCCCGACCGGGACGGTAATGAAAAACTGTTTTTT. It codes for CASSPDRDGNEKLFF.

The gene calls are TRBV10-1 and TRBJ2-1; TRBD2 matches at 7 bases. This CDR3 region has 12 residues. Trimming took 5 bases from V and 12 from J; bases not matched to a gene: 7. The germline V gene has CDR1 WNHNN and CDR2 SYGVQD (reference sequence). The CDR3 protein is CASSLTSFGQFF. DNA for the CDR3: TGCGCCAGCAGTTTGACTAGCTTTGGGCAGTTCTTC.

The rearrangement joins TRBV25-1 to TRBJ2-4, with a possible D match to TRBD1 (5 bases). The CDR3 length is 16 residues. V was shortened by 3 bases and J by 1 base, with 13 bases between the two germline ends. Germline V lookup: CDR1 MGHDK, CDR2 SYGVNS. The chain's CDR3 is CASSDSQDGAKNIQYF. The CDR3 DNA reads TGTGCCAGCAGTGATTCACAGGACGGCGCCAAAAACATTCAGTACTTC.

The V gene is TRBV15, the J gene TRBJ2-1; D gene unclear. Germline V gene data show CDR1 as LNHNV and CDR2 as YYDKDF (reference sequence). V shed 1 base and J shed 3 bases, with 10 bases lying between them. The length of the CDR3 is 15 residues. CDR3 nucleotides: TGTGCCACCAGCAGAGGCCGTCAAAACTACAATGAGCAGTTCTTC. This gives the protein CATSRGRQNYNEQFF.

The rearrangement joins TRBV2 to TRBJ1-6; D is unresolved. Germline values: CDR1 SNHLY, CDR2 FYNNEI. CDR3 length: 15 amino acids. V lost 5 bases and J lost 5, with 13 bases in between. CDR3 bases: TGTGCCAGCAGTTTAGGACCGGCCCATAATTCACCCCTCCACTTT. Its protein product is CASSLGPAHNSPLHF. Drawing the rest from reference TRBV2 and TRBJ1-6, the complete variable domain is EPEVTQTPSHQVTQMGQEVILRCVPISNHLYFYWYRQILGQKVEFLVSFYNNEISEKSEIFDDQFSVERPDGSNFTLKIRSTKLEDSAMYFCASSLGPAHNSPLHFGNGTRLTVT.

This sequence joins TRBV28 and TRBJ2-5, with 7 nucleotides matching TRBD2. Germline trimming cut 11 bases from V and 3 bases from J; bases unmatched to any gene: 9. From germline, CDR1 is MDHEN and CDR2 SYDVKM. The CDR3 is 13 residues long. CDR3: CAGGDLSEETQYF. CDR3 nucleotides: TGTGCCGGGGGGGACCTCTCAGAAGAGACCCAGTACTTC. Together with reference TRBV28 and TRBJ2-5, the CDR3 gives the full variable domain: DVKVTQSSRYLVKRTGEKVFLECVQDMDHENMFWYRQDPGLGLRLIYFSYDVKMKEKGDIPEGYSVSREKKERFSLILESASTNQTSMYLCAGGDLSEETQYFGPGTRLLVL.

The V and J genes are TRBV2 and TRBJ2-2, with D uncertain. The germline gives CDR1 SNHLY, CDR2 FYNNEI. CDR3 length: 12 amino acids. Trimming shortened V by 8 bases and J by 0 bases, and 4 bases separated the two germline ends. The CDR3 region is CASAPNTGELFF. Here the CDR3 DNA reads TGTGCCAGCGCTCCGAACACCGGGGAGCTGTTTTTT.

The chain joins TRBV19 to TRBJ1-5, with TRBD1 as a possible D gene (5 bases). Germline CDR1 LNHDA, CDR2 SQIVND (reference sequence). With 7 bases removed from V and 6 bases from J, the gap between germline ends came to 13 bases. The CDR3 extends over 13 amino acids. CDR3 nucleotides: TGTGCCAGTATAAGGGGTAACGGTCAGCCCCAGCATTTT. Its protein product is CASIRGNGQPQHF. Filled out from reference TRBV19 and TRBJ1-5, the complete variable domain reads DGGITQSPKYLFRKEGQNVTLSCEQNLNHDAMYWYRQDPGQGLRLIYYSQIVNDFQKGDIAEGYSVSREKKESFPLTVTSAQKNPTAFYLCASIRGNGQPQHFGDGTRLSIL.

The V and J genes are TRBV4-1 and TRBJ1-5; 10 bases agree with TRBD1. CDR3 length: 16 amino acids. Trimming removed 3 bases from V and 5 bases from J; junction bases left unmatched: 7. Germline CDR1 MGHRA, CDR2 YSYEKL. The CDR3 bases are TGCGCCAGCAGCCAGAGACAGGGGGCGAGGGATCAGCCCCAGCATTTT. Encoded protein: CASSQRQGARDQPQHF.

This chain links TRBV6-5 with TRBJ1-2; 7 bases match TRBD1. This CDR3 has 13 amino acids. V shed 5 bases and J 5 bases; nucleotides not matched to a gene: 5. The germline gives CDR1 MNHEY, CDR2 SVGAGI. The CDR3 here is CASSATGPYGYTF. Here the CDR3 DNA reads TGTGCCAGCAGTGCGACAGGGCCTTATGGCTACACCTTC.

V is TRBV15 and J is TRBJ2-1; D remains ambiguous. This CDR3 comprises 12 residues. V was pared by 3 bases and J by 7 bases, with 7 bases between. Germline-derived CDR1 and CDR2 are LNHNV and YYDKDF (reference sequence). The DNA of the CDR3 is TGTGCCACCAGCAGGGGGTGGAATGAGCAGTTCTTC. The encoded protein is CATSRGWNEQFF.

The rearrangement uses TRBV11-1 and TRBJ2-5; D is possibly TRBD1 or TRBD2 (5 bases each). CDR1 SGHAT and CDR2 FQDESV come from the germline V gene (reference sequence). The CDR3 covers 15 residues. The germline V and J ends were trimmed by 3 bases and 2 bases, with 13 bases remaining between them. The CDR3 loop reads CASSFYRGLQETQYF. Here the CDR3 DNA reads TGTGCCAGCAGCTTTTACCGGGGCCTACAAGAGACCCAGTACTTC.

The CDR3 loop reads CASSITGPYEQYF. In DNA form, the CDR3 reads TGTGCCAGTAGTATTACGGGACCCTACGAGCAGTACTTC. V and J are TRBV19 and TRBJ2-5; either TRBD1 or TRBD2 may fit D (5 bases each). The J call is uncertain, as TRBJ2-7 better fits the DNA end. This CDR3 is 13 amino acids long. Germline V gives CDR1 LNHDA, CDR2 SQIVND (reference sequence).

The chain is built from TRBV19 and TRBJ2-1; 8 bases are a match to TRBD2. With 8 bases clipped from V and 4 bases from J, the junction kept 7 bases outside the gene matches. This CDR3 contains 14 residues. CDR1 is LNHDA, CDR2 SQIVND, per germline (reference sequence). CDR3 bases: TGTGCCAGTCAAGAAACTAGCGGATACAATGAGCAGTTCTTC. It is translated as CASQETSGYNEQFF.